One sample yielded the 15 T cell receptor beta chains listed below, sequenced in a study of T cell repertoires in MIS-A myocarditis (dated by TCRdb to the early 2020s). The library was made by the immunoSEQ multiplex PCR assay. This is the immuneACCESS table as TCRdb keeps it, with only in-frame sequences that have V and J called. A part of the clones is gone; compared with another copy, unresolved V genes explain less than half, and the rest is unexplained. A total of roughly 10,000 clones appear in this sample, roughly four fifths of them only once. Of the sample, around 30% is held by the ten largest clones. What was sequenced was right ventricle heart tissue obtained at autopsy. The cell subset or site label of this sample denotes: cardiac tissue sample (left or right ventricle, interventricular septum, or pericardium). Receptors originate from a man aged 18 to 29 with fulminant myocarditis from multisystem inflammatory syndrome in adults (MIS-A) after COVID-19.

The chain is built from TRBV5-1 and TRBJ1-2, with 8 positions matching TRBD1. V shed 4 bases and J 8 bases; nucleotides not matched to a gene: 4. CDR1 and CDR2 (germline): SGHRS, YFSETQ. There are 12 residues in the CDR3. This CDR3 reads CASSGQGIGYTF. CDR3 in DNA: TGCGCCAGCAGCGGACAGGGAATAGGCTACACCTTC.

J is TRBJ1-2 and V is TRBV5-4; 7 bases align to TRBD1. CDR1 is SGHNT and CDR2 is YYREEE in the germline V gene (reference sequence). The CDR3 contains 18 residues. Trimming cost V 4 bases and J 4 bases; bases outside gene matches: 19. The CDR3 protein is CASSLPGQRAGSGYGYTF. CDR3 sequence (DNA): TGTGCCAGCAGCCTCCCGGGACAGCGGGCGGGGAGCGGCTATGGCTACACCTTC. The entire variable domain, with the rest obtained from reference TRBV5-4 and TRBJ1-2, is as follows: ETGVTQSPTHLIKTRGQQVTLRCSSQSGHNTVSWYQQALGQGPQFIFQYYREEENGRGNFPPRFSGLQFPNYSSELNVNALELDDSALYLCASSLPGQRAGSGYGYTFGSGTRLTVV.

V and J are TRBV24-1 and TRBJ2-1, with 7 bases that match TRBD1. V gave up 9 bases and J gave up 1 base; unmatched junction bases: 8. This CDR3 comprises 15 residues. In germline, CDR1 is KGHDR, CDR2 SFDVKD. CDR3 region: CATQKQGSSYNEQFF. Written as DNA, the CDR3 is TGTGCCACCCAGAAACAGGGGTCTTCCTACAATGAGCAGTTCTTC.

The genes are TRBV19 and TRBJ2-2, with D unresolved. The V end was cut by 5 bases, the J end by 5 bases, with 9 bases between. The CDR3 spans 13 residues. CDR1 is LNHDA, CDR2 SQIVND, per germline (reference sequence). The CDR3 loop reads CASSGTWTGELFF. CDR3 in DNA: TGTGCCAGTAGTGGTACGTGGACCGGGGAGCTGTTTTTT.

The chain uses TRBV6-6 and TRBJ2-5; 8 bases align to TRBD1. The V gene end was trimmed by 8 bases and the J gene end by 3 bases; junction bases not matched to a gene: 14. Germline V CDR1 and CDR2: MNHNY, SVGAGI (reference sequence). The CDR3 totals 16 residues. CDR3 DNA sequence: TGTGCCAGCGGGGTGGACAGGGTAATATTAGAAGAGACCCAGTACTTC. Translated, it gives CASGVDRVILEETQYF.

The chain's CDR3 is CASSVGSMNTEAFF. The CDR3 coding sequence is TGTGCCAGCAGCGTAGGCAGTATGAACACTGAAGCTTTCTTT. The chain joins TRBV9 to TRBJ1-1; D is unresolved. CDR1 and CDR2 from the germline V gene are SGDLS and YYNGEE. V dropped 0 bases and J dropped 0 bases, with 6 bases sitting between them. The length of the CDR3 is 14 residues.

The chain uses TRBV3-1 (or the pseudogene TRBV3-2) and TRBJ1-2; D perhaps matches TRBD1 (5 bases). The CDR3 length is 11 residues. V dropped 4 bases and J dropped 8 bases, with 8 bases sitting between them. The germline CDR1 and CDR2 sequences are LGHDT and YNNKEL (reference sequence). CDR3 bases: TGTGCCAGCAGCCCGGGACGCGGCTACACCTTC. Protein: CASSPGRGYTF.

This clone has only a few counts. The CDR3 bases are TGTGCCAGCAGTTCCGGGACAGGGGTCACTGAAGCTTTCTTT. This codes for CASSSGTGVTEAFF. The V and J genes are TRBV6-2 or TRBV6-3 and TRBJ1-1, with 10 bases lining up with TRBD1. CDR3 length: 14 residues. Germline assignment: CDR1 MNHEY and CDR2 SVGEGT. V gave up 4 bases and J gave up 4 bases; unmatched junction bases: 3.

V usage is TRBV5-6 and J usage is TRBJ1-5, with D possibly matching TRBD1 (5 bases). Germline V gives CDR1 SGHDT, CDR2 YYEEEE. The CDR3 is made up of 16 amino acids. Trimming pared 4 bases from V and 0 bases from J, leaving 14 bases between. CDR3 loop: CASSPGQGSSNQPQHF. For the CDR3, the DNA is TGTGCCAGCAGCCCTGGGCAGGGCAGTAGCAATCAGCCCCAGCATTTT.

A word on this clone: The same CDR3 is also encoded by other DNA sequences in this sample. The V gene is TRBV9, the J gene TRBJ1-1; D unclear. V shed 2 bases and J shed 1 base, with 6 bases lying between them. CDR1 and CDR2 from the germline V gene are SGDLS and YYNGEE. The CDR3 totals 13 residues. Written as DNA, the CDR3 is TGTGCCAGCAGCGTTGGATCGAACACTGAAGCTTTCTTT. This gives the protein CASSVGSNTEAFF.

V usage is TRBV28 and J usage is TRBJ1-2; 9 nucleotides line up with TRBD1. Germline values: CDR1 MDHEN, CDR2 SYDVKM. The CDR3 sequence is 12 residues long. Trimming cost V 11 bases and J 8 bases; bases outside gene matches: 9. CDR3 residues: CAATGTGTGYTF. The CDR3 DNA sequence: TGTGCCGCGACCGGGACAGGGACGGGCTACACCTTC.

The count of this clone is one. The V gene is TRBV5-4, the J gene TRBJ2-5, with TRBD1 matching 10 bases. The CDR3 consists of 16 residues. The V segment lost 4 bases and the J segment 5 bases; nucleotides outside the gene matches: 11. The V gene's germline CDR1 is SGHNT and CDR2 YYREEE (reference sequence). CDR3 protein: CASSAGTGVVGETQYF. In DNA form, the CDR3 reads TGTGCCAGCAGCGCCGGGACAGGGGTAGTGGGGGAGACCCAGTACTTC.

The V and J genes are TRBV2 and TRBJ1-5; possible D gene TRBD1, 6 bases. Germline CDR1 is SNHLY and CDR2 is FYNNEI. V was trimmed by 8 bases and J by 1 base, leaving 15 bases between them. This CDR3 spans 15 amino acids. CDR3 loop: CASGVSGASNQPQHF. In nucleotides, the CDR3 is TGTGCCAGCGGGGTATCGGGGGCCAGCAATCAGCCCCAGCATTTT.

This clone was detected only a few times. CDR3 in amino acids: CASSLTGGGAEAFF. CDR3 bases: TGCGCCAGCAGCCTGACAGGCGGCGGGGCTGAAGCTTTCTTT. V usage is TRBV5-1 and J usage is TRBJ1-1, with D possibly being TRBD1 (6 bases). The V gene's germline CDR1 is SGHRS and CDR2 YFSETQ. This CDR3 region has 14 residues. V lost 4 bases and J 6 bases, leaving 16 bases between the germline ends.

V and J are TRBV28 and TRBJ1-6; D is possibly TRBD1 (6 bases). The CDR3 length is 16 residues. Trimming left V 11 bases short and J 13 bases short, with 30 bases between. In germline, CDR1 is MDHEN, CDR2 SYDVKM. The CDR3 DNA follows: TGTGCCTCAAAGGGAGCCATAGACAGGTCTCAGGGCCCCCTCCACTTT. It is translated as CASKGAIDRSQGPLHF.